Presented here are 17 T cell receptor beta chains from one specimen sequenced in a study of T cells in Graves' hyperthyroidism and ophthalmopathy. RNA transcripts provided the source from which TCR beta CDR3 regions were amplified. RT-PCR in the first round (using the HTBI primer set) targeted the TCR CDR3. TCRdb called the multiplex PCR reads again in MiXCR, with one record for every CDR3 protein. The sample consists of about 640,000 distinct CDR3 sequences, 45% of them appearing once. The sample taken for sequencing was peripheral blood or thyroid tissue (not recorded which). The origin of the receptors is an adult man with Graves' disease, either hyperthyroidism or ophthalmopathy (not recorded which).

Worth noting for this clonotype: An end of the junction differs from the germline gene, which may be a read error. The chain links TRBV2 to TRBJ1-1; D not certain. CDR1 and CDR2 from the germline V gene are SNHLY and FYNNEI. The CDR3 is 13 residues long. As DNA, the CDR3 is TGTGCCAGCAGTGCTGGGTCTAACACTGGAGCTTTCTTT. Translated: CASSAGSNTGAFF.

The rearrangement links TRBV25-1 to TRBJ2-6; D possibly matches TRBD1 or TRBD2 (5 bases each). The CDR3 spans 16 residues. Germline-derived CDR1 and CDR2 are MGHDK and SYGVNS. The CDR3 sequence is CASGLVPGDGANVLTF. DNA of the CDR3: TGTGCTAGTGGTTTGGTACCCGGGGACGGGGCCAACGTCCTGACTTTC.

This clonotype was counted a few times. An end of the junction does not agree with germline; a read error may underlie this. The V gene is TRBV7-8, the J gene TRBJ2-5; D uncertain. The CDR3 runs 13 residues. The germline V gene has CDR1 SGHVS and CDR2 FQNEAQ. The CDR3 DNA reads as TGCGCCAGCAGCCAAGACCTTTTGGAGACCCAGTACTTC. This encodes CASSQDLLETQYF.

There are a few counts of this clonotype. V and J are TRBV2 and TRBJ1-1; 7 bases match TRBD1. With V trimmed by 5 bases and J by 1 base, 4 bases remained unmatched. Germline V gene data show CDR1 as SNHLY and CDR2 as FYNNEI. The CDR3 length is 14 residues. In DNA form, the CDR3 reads TGTGCCAGCAGTTATGGGACAGAGAACACTGAAGCTTTCTTT. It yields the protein CASSYGTENTEAFF.

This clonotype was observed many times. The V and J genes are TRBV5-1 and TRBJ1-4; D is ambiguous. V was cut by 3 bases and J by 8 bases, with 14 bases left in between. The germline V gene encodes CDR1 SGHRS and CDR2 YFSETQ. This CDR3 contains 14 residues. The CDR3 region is CASSSPGPAEKLFF. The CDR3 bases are TGCGCCAGCAGCTCCCCGGGCCCGGCAGAAAAACTGTTTTTT.

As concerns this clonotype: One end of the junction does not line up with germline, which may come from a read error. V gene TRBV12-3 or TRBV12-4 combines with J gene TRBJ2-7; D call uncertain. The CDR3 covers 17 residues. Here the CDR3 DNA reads TGTGCCATCAGTTACCTGAATAAGATCTTGGCCTCCTACGAGCAGTACTTC. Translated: CAISYLNKILASYEQYF.

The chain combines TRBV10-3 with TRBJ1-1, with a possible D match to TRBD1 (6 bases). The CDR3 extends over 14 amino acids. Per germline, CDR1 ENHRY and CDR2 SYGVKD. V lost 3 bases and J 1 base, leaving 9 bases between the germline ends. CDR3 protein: CAISDMGQNTEAFF. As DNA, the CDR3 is TGTGCCATCAGTGATATGGGACAGAACACTGAAGCTTTCTTT.

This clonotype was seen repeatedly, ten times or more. CDR3 sequence reads: CATSRDYEPPHF. In DNA form, the CDR3 reads TGTGCCACCAGCAGAGATTATGAACCACCCCACTTT. This chain uses TRBV15 with TRBJ1-6; D remains ambiguous. The germline CDR1 and CDR2 sequences are LNHNV and YYDKDF (reference sequence). The CDR3 covers 12 residues. V lost 0 bases, J lost 18 bases, and 12 bases lay in between.

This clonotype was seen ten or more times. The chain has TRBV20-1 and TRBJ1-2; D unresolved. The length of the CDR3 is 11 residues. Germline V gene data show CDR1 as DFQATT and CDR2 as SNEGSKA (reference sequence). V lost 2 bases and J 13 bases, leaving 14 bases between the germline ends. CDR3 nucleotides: TGCAGTGCTAGAAGGGAGGCCTCGATCACCTTC. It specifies CSARREASITF.

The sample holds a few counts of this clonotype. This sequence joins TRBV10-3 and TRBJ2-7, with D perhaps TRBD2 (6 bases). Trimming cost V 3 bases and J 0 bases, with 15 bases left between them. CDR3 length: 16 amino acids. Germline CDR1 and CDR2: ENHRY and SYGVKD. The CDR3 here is CAISETETSRSYEQYF. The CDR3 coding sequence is TGTGCCATCAGTGAAACCGAGACTAGTCGCTCCTACGAGCAGTACTTC.

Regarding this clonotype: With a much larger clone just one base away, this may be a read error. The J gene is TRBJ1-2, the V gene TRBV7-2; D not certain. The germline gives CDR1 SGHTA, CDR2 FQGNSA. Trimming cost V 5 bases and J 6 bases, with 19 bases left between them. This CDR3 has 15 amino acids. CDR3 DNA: TGTGCCAGCAGCACTTACACGGACCCGACCGATGGCTACACCTTC. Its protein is CASSTYTDPTDGYTF.

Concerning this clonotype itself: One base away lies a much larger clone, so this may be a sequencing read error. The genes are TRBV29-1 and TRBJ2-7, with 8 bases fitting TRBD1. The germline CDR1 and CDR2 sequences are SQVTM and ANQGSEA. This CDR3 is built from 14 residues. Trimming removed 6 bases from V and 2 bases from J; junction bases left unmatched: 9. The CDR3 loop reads CSVGRTGPPYEQYF. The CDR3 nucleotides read TGCAGCGTCGGAAGGACAGGGCCGCCCTACGAGCAGTACTTC.

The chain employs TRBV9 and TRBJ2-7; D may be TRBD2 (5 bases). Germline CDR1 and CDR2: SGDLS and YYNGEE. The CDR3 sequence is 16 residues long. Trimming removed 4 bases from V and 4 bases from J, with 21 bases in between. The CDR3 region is CASSLVGTGELYEQYF. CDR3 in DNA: TGTGCCAGCAGCTTGGTGGGCACCGGGGAGCTGTACGAGCAGTACTTC. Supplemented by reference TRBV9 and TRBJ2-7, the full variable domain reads DSGVTQTPKHLITATGQRVTLRCSPRSGDLSVYWYQQSLDQGLQFLIQYYNGEERAKGNILERFSAQQFPDLHSELNLSSLELGDSALYFCASSLVGTGELYEQYFGPGTRLTVT.

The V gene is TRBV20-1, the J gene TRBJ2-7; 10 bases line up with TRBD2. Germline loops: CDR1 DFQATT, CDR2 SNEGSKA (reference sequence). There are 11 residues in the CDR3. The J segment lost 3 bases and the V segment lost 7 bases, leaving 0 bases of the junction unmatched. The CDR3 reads CSGTSGYEQYF. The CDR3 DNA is TGCAGTGGGACTAGCGGCTACGAGCAGTACTTC.

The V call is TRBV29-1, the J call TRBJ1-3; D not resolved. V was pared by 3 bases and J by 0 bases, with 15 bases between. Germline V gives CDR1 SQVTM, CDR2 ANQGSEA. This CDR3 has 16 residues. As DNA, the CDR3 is TGCAGCGTTGATGGTGGGTCGGGCAGCTCTGGAAACACCATATATTTT. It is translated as CSVDGGSGSSGNTIYF.

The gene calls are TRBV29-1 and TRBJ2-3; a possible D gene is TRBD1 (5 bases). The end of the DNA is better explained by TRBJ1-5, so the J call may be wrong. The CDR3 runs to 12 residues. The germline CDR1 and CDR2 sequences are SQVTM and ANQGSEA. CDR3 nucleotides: TGCAGCGTTGAAGCGGGGCCAGATACGCAGCATTTT. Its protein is CSVEAGPDTQHF.

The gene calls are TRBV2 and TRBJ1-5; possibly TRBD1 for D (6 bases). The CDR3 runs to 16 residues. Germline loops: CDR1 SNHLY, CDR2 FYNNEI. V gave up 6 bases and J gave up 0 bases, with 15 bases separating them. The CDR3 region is CASSLGGGSSNQPQHF. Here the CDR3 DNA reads TGTGCCAGCAGCTTAGGGGGAGGATCTAGCAATCAGCCCCAGCATTTT.